This T cell receptor (beta chain) was identified in a study of blood T cell repertoires in COVID-19. Study-wide background: Italy, Spain and the United States were the sources of the convalescent and acute COVID-19 samples.

V gave up 3 bases and J gave up 10 bases; unmatched junction bases: 11. This CDR3 region has 15 residues. Germline V gene lookup returns CDR1 SGHDT and CDR2 YYEEEE. As handled by the study authors: For nucleated cells, counts were estimated from reference gene primer amplification. Assay used: immunoSEQ multiplex PCR; TCRdb lists only in-frame clones, some missing. That table furnishes V, J and clone size, whereas the DNA furnished D and trimming. This sample has 200,000 to 250,000 clones, with approximately 83% found just once. Two consecutive negative NP/OP PCR tests, clearance, or resolved symptoms defined Cohort 3 recovery.

The sequenced sample was PBMCs or T cells enriched from blood (not recorded which). The sequence was collected from a woman in her sixties or seventies who had recovered from COVID-19. The chain uses TRBV5-6 and TRBJ2-1; 9 bases align to TRBD1. The CDR3 loop reads CASSSPGQGVGEQFF. Written as DNA, the CDR3 is TGTGCCAGCAGCTCTCCGGGACAGGGCGTGGGAGAGCAGTTCTTC.